This T cell receptor (beta chain) comes out of a study of regulatory T cells in long-lasting Graves disease. Relying on iRepertoire HTBI primers and Arm-PCR of CDR3 regions, the team built TCR beta libraries. TCRdb analysed the multiplex PCR reads with MiXCR anew, one entry per CDR3 protein. The sample yields about 530,000 distinct CDR3 sequences, 15% to 20% seen once. Time point in this sample: newly diagnosed GD, antithyroid drugs for less than 3 months. RNA from PBMCs was the source of the TCR library. Details on this clonotype: One base separates it from a far larger clone, so it is likely a read error.

Trimming took 9 bases from V and 3 from J, leaving 11 bases between them. This CDR3 is built from 12 residues. CDR1 is MNHEY, CDR2 SVGEGT, per germline. In addition, the sample was reused for a study of T cells in Graves' hyperthyroidism and ophthalmopathy.

The V call is TRBV6-2 or TRBV6-3, the J call TRBJ1-1; D is uncertain. This specimen consisted of peripheral blood mononuclear cells (PBMCs), obtained at new diagnosis, from a patient treated with antithyroid drugs. The origin of this receptor is a woman aged 35 to 59 with Graves disease. This CDR3 is CASRTGDTEAFF. The CDR3 bases are TGTGCCAGTCGGACTGGGGACACTGAAGCTTTCTTT.